One and the same sample provided the 22 T cell receptor beta chains below, sequenced in a study of OX40 agonist ivuxolimab in advanced cancers. Produced via immunoSEQ multiplex PCR; TCRdb's table is partial and in-frame only. The sample lists roughly 30,000 clones; roughly 79% were seen once. The sample in question was CD4+ or CD8+ T cells sorted from blood, obtained in a trial of the OX40 agonist ivuxolimab. These receptors all come from an adult with an advanced solid tumor such as melanoma, head and neck, liver or kidney cancer.

This clone has just one count. The V call is TRBV25-1, the J call TRBJ1-6; weak D call: TRBD1 (5 bases). The CDR3 is 14 amino acids. CDR1 is MGHDK and CDR2 is SYGVNS in the germline V gene. Trimming took off 2 bases at V and 14 bases at J, with 16 bases between the two ends. The CDR3 loop is CASSEQGGWITLHF. The CDR3 region has the DNA TGTGCCAGCAGTGAACAGGGAGGGTGGATAACCCTCCACTTT. The whole variable domain, remainder taken from reference TRBV25-1 and TRBJ1-6, is EADIYQTPRYLVIGTGKKITLECSQTMGHDKMYWYQQDPGMELHLIHYSYGVNSTEKGDLSSESTVSRIRTEHFPLTLESARPSHTSQYLCASSEQGGWITLHFGNGTRLTVT.

CDR3 DNA: TGTGCCAGCAGCCCGCCCGGGACGGATGGCTACACCTTC. The encoded protein is CASSPPGTDGYTF. This sequence joins TRBV7-2 and TRBJ1-2; D might be TRBD1 (5 bases). Trimming pared 5 bases from V and 6 bases from J, leaving 13 bases between. The CDR3 extends over 13 amino acids. CDR1 and CDR2 from the germline V gene are SGHTA and FQGNSA. The entire variable domain, with the rest obtained from reference TRBV7-2 and TRBJ1-2, is as follows: GAGVSQSPSNKVTEKGKDVELRCDPISGHTALYWYRQSLGQGLEFLIYFQGNSAPDKSGLPSDRFSAERTGGSVSTLTIQRTQQEDSAVYLCASSPPGTDGYTFGSGTRLTVV.

The chain links TRBV5-5 to TRBJ1-2; TRBD1 might be the D (6 bases). The CDR3 length is 14 residues. Looked up from germline, CDR1 is SGHKS and CDR2 is YYEKEE (reference sequence). Between the trimmed V and J ends, which lost 2 bases and 5 bases, there was a span of 13 bases. Written as DNA, the CDR3 is TGTGCCAGCAGCTTTAGGACAGATCTTTATGGCTACACCTTC. This encodes CASSFRTDLYGYTF.

The CDR3, as DNA: TGTGCCAGCTTTGGGGGGGGGAGCTCTGGAAACACCATATATTTT. This gives the protein CASFGGGSSGNTIYF. The V gene is TRBV11-2, the J gene TRBJ1-3; a weak D match, TRBD1 (5 bases). This CDR3 has 15 residues. The ends were cut back, 8 bases at V and 0 bases at J, with 14 bases in the middle. From germline, CDR1 is SGHAT and CDR2 FQNNGV.

The chain employs TRBV19 and TRBJ1-5; 9 bases fit TRBD1. Germline loops: CDR1 LNHDA, CDR2 SQIVND (reference sequence). The CDR3 totals 16 residues. V lost 4 bases to trimming and J lost 6 bases; unmatched junction nucleotides: 10. CDR3 DNA: TGTGCCAGTAGTACCCAACAGGGGGCGCCGGGTCAGCCCCAGCATTTT. Its protein is CASSTQQGAPGQPQHF.

Worth noting for this clone: Distinct nucleotide sequences in the sample also encode this CDR3. This sequence joins TRBV7-2 and TRBJ1-1; D is uncertain. Germline loops: CDR1 SGHTA, CDR2 FQGNSA. V was trimmed by 2 bases and J by 2 bases, leaving 9 bases between them. The CDR3 runs to 14 residues. CDR3 amino acids: CASSLNGRNTEAFF. The CDR3 DNA is TGTGCCAGCAGCTTAAACGGCCGAAACACTGAAGCTTTCTTT. The complete variable domain, with remaining parts taken from reference TRBV7-2 and TRBJ1-1, reads GAGVSQSPSNKVTEKGKDVELRCDPISGHTALYWYRQSLGQGLEFLIYFQGNSAPDKSGLPSDRFSAERTGGSVSTLTIQRTQQEDSAVYLCASSLNGRNTEAFFGQGTRLTVV.

V gene TRBV19 combines with J gene TRBJ2-3; unclear D gene. Per the germline V gene, CDR1 is LNHDA and CDR2 is SQIVND (reference sequence). The V end lost 2 bases, the J end lost 0 bases, and 15 bases lay between the germline ends. The CDR3 is 17 amino acids. CDR3 residues: CASSIRTDWPSTDTQYF. Here the CDR3 DNA reads TGTGCCAGTAGTATACGTACAGACTGGCCTAGCACAGATACGCAGTATTTT.

In DNA, the CDR3 is TGTGCCAGCTCACCGGGACGGATGAACACTGAAGCTTTCTTT. Encoded protein: CASSPGRMNTEAFF. The chain couples TRBV18 to TRBJ1-1; tentative D call: TRBD1 (5 bases). V was trimmed by 3 bases and J by 0 bases, leaving 8 bases between them. There are 14 residues in the CDR3. From germline, CDR1 is KGHSH and CDR2 LQKENI.

This chain uses TRBV5-1 with TRBJ2-7; TRBD2 agrees at 12 bases. Germline V gene sequence: CDR1 SGHRS, CDR2 YFSETQ. The CDR3 sequence is 16 residues long. With 0 bases clipped from V and 3 bases from J, the junction kept 4 bases outside the gene matches. The CDR3 DNA reads as TGCGCCAGCAGCTTGGCCGGGACTAGCGGGCTCTACGAGCAGTACTTC. Its protein is CASSLAGTSGLYEQYF.

This clone was seen a few times. The chain links TRBV5-1 to TRBJ2-1; possible D gene TRBD2, 5 bases. Germline values: CDR1 SGHRS, CDR2 YFSETQ. The CDR3 loop spans 16 amino acids. Between the trimmed V and J ends, which lost 0 bases and 0 bases, there was a span of 10 bases. CDR3 bases: TGCGCCAGCAGCTTGGCCGGGGTTTACTCCTACAATGAGCAGTTCTTC. Protein: CASSLAGVYSYNEQFF.

V and J are TRBV6-1 and TRBJ1-5; 7 nucleotides agree with TRBD1. J gave up 3 bases and V 6 bases, and 2 bases lay outside the gene matches. Germline V CDR1 and CDR2: MNHNS, SASEGT. The CDR3 sequence is 13 residues long. The CDR3 here is CASSGTVNQPQHF. The CDR3, as DNA: TGTGCCAGCAGCGGGACAGTCAATCAGCCCCAGCATTTT.

Regarding this clone: The germline gene is not matched at one end of the junction; a read error may be the cause. The chain is built from TRBV5-8 and TRBJ1-6; D not resolved. In germline, CDR1 is SGHTS, CDR2 YDEGEE. This CDR3 region has 13 residues. The CDR3 loop is CANSAVIDSPLHF. The CDR3 DNA follows: TGTGCCAACAGCGCCGTCATCGATTCACCCCTCCACTTT. Using reference TRBV5-8 and TRBJ1-6 for the parts outside the CDR3, the full variable domain is EAGVTQSPTHLIKTRGQQATLRCSPISGHTSVYWYQQALGLGLQFLLWYDEGEERNRGNFPPRFSGRQFPNYSSELNVNALELEDSALYLCANSAVIDSPLHFGNGTRLTVT.

This chain connects TRBV10-3 to TRBJ2-7; a weak D match, TRBD1 (5 bases). The length of the CDR3 is 14 residues. V shed 0 bases and J shed 2 bases, with 8 bases lying between them. Germline V CDR1 and CDR2: ENHRY, SYGVKD. The CDR3: CAISESTVTYEQYF. CDR3 bases: TGTGCCATCAGTGAGTCGACAGTAACCTACGAGCAGTACTTC.

This clone has only a few counts. The chain employs TRBV6-5 and TRBJ1-1; D unclear. Germline V gives CDR1 MNHEY, CDR2 SVGAGI. V dropped 2 bases and J dropped 4 bases, with 8 bases sitting between them. There are 13 residues in the CDR3. This chain's CDR3 is CASSYLGGTEAFF. The CDR3 nucleotides read TGTGCCAGCAGTTACCTGGGAGGCACTGAAGCTTTCTTT.

The rearrangement joins TRBV30 to TRBJ2-5, with D possibly being TRBD1 (5 bases). CDR1 is GTSNPN and CDR2 is SVGIG in the germline V gene (reference sequence). The germline V and J ends were trimmed by 0 bases and 4 bases, with 15 bases remaining between them. The CDR3 extends over 15 amino acids. CDR3 in DNA: TGTGCCTGGAGTGTGGGTAGGGGTTTAAGAGAGACCCAGTACTTC. It is translated as CAWSVGRGLRETQYF.

V is TRBV9 and J is TRBJ2-2, with D perhaps matching TRBD2 (6 bases). The CDR3 is 16 residues long. V shed 4 bases and J shed 0 bases, with 13 bases lying between them. Germline V gives CDR1 SGDLS, CDR2 YYNGEE. Written as DNA, the CDR3 is TGTGCCAGCAGCCCCCGACTAGATCCGAACACCGGGGAGCTGTTTTTT. Protein product: CASSPRLDPNTGELFF. The full variable domain, completed using reference TRBV9 and TRBJ2-2, is DSGVTQTPKHLITATGQRVTLRCSPRSGDLSVYWYQQSLDQGLQFLIQYYNGEERAKGNILERFSAQQFPDLHSELNLSSLELGDSALYFCASSPRLDPNTGELFFGEGSRLTVL.

This clone has a single count. The V call is TRBV6-5, the J call TRBJ2-2; the D gene is possibly TRBD2 (6 bases). V shed 0 bases and J shed 7 bases, with 12 bases lying between them. This CDR3 is 15 amino acids long. Germline V gene lookup returns CDR1 MNHEY and CDR2 SVGAGI. Written as DNA, the CDR3 is TGTGCCAGCAGTTACTCCCTTGGAGGGAGCGGGGAGCTGTTTTTT. Its protein is CASSYSLGGSGELFF.

With respect to this clone: Other DNA variants within this sample encode the same CDR3. The chain's CDR3 is CASSLGAAYEQYF. CDR3 coding DNA: TGTGCCAGCAGTTTGGGGGCGGCGTACGAGCAGTACTTC. The rearrangement uses TRBV28 and TRBJ2-7, with D maybe TRBD1 (6 bases). Germline CDR1 reads MDHEN; CDR2 reads SYDVKM. The CDR3 has 13 amino acids. The V and J ends lost 3 bases and 4 bases respectively, with 10 bases between them.

The rearrangement uses TRBV6-1 and TRBJ2-7, with D possibly being TRBD2 (6 bases). CDR1 is MNHNS and CDR2 is SASEGT in the germline V gene. There are 15 residues in the CDR3. The V end was cut by 7 bases, the J end by 0 bases, with 16 bases between. DNA of the CDR3: TGTGCCAGCACCCTCCGGGACTCGAGCTCCTACGAGCAGTACTTC. Encoded protein: CASTLRDSSSYEQYF.

The chain joins TRBV28 to TRBJ1-2; D gene unclear. Deletions cut 3 bases from V and 6 bases from J, with 5 bases between. From germline, CDR1 is MDHEN and CDR2 SYDVKM. CDR3 length: 11 residues. The CDR3 sequence: CASSFSHGYTF. CDR3 DNA: TGTGCCAGCAGTTTCAGCCATGGCTACACCTTC.

The chain links TRBV30 to TRBJ1-6; TRBD1 agrees at 10 bases. This CDR3 contains 15 residues. Looked up from germline, CDR1 is GTSNPN and CDR2 is SVGIG (reference sequence). With 2 bases clipped from V and 8 bases from J, the junction kept 6 bases outside the gene matches. CDR3 sequence (DNA): TGTGCCTGGAGTACCCCCGGGACAGGGGATTCACCCCTCCACTTT. Encoded protein: CAWSTPGTGDSPLHF.

This clone was detected only once. The chain recombines TRBV2 with TRBJ2-6; unclear D gene. Germline-derived CDR1 and CDR2 are SNHLY and FYNNEI. Between the trimmed V and J ends, which lost 2 bases and 0 bases, there was a span of 2 bases. CDR3 size: 14 residues. In DNA form, the CDR3 reads TGTGCCAGCAGTGAAATCTCTGGGGCCAACGTCCTGACTTTC. Its protein is CASSEISGANVLTF.